A selection of T cell receptor beta chains follows, all from one sample in a study of blood T cell repertoires in COVID-19. Measured with immunoSEQ multiplex PCR; TCRdb has only the in-frame clones, and not every one. The sample has roughly 200,000 clones, around 87% seen once; the top ten hold 2.7%. The sequenced sample consisted of peripheral blood. All receptors derive from a middle-aged man with active or convalescent COVID-19. Both conserved end residues are part of each CDR3. D genes are given only for firm matches. Size is omitted from some rows. Given values are once, few, many or a class for expanded clones.

abundance	d_gene	v_gene	len	j_gene	CDR3nt	CDR3aa
-	-	TRBV21-1	16	TRBJ2-3	TGTGCCAGCAGACCAACTCTTACAGTCATGCAAGATACGCAGTATTTT	CASRPTLTVMQDTQYF
-	TRBD1	TRBV7-8	15	TRBJ1-2	TGTGCCAGCAGCTTATCTGGGACAGGGGCCTTTGGCTACACCTTC	CASSLSGTGAFGYTF
-	-	TRBV27	15	TRBJ1-2	TGTGCCAGCAGTTTATCGGGCAGACTAACGTATGGCTACACCTTC	CASSLSGRLTYGYTF
-	-	TRBV5-5	15	TRBJ2-7	TGTGCCAGCAGCACCCTTGGCCAGGGGAGGGACGAGCAGTACTTC	CASSTLGQGRDEQYF
-	TRBD2	TRBV2	13	TRBJ2-7	TGTGCCAGCAGGGGCGGGGGGTCCTACGAGCAGTACTTC	CASRGGGSYEQYF
-	-	TRBV28	12	TRBJ2-3	TGTGCCAGCAGTTTATCCGCGGATACGCAGTATTTT	CASSLSADTQYF
-	TRBD1	TRBV7-9	13	TRBJ1-1	TGTGCCAGCAGGGGACAGGGAGACACTGAAGCTTTCTTT	CASRGQGDTEAFF
-	-	TRBV11-2	16	TRBJ2-5	TGTGCCAGCAGCGATACGCTGACAGGAGCCCCCGAGACCCAGTACTTC	CASSDTLTGAPETQYF
once	TRBD2	TRBV27	20	TRBJ2-1	TGTGCCAGCTGGAGGGGCGGGAGGAGCTTGGGGGGTAGCTCCTACAATGAGCAGTTCTTC	CASWRGGRSLGGSSYNEQFF
-	-	TRBV2	16	TRBJ2-6	TGTGCCAGCAGTGAATGGAGCGGCTCTGGGGCCAACGTCCTGACTTTC	CASSEWSGSGANVLTF
-	TRBD1	TRBV7-6	15	TRBJ2-7	TGTGCCAGCAGCTTAGGGGGACAGGATACCTACGAGCAGTACTTC	CASSLGGQDTYEQYF
-	-	TRBV19	14	TRBJ1-3	TGTGCCAGTAGTTATGGCAGCTCTGGAAACACCATATATTTT	CASSYGSSGNTIYF
-	TRBD2	TRBV28	15	TRBJ2-2	TGTGCCAGCGGATTAGCGGGGTCGAGCACCGGGGAGCTGTTTTTT	CASGLAGSSTGELFF
-	TRBD1	TRBV7-8	17	TRBJ1-6	TGTGCCAGCAGCTTAGAAGGGACAGGGTATTTTGTTTCACCCCTCCACTTT	CASSLEGTGYFVSPLHF